This T cell receptor (beta chain) is drawn from a study of blood T cells in healthy people across ages. The study, taken as a whole, reports: Fewer expanded clones and more diversity marked long-lived versus aged donors.

The germline CDR1 and CDR2 sequences are KGHSH and LQKENI. V lost 2 bases and J 4 bases, leaving 13 bases between the germline ends. The CDR3 has 15 amino acids. With a J-beta primer mix and a sample-barcoded 5' primer, a second PCR ran about 6 to 11 cycles. In TCRdb, the 5' RACE reads were re-called with MiXCR into one record per CDR3 protein. The sample lists roughly 900,000 distinct CDR3 sequences, more than 25% occurring once. Remarks on this clonotype: Its antigen remains unidentified.

The sequence came from a woman aged 80 or older in good health. This chain links TRBV18 with TRBJ2-3, with D unresolved. Sequencing was carried out using blood. In DNA, the CDR3 is TGTGCCAGCTCACCATCGAGGACGGGCGCAGATACGCAGTATTTT. This sequence encodes CASSPSRTGADTQYF.